Sequencing of this T cell receptor (beta chain) was carried out in a study of early T cells in non-severe SARS-CoV-2 infection. TCRdb independently ran MiXCR on the 5' RACE reads; one entry per CDR3 protein. Here the sample spans more than 80,000 distinct CDR3 sequences, around 13% being singletons. Germline CDR1 and CDR2: ENHRY and SYGVKD. Trimming removed 8 bases from V and 0 bases from J, with 11 bases in between. The CDR3 sequence is 14 residues long. This clonotype was seen many times. This sequence joins TRBV10-3 and TRBJ1-5; D gene ambiguous. The sequence derives from an adult who was a healthcare worker with PCR-confirmed SARS-CoV-2 infection or an uninfected control (not recorded which). Material for sequencing was whole blood. The CDR3 here is CAIGASHSNQPQHF. The CDR3 nucleotides are TGTGCCATCGGTGCCAGTCATAGCAATCAGCCCCAGCATTTT.